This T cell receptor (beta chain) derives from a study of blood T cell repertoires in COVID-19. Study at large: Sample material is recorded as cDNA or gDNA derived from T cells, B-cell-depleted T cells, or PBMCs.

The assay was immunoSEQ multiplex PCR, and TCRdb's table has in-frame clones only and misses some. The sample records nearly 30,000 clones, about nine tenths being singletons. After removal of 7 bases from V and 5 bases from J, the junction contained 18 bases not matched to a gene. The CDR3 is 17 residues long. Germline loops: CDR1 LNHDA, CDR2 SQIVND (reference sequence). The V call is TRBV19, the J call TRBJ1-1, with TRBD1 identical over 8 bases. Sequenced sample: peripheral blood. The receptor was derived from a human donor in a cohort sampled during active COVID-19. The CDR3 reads CASNPTGGIISGTEAFF. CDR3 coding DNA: TGTGCCAGTAACCCCACAGGGGGGATTATTTCAGGGACTGAAGCTTTCTTT.